Below are 10 T cell receptor beta chains sequenced from a single sample in a study of PD-L1 blockade in urothelial cancer. This sample's time point: pretreatment peripheral blood. Some clones are missing from TCRdb's copy, which holds only in-frame ones; the method was immunoSEQ multiplex PCR. Of tens of thousands of clones listed, roughly 79% are singletons. The material was PBMCs, obtained around atezolizumab (anti-PD-L1) treatment. These receptors were collected from a man aged 70 or older with urothelial cancer.

The chain has TRBV2 and TRBJ2-7; the D gene is possibly TRBD2 (6 bases). The CDR3 sequence is 12 residues long. V was trimmed by 7 bases and J by 6 bases, leaving 13 bases between them. Germline V CDR1 and CDR2: SNHLY, FYNNEI. CDR3: CASTGGVGEQYF. The CDR3 region has the DNA TGTGCCAGCACAGGCGGGGTAGGCGAGCAGTACTTC.

This chain links TRBV7-8 with TRBJ1-1; maybe TRBD1 (5 bases). V was pared by 8 bases and J by 0 bases, with 13 bases between. This CDR3 is 14 amino acids long. CDR1 is SGHVS and CDR2 is FQNEAQ in the germline V gene. The CDR3, as DNA: TGTGCCAGCCGAACAGGCACCTTGAACACTGAAGCTTTCTTT. Translated: CASRTGTLNTEAFF.

This clone was picked up one time. The rearrangement links TRBV19 to TRBJ1-2; 7 bases line up with TRBD1. This CDR3 has 14 residues. V dropped 4 bases and J dropped 3; count of bases not matched to a gene: 5. The V gene's germline CDR1 is LNHDA and CDR2 SQIVND (reference sequence). This CDR3 is CASSKVDRDYGYTF. In nucleotides, the CDR3 is TGTGCCAGTAGTAAAGTCGACAGGGACTATGGCTACACCTTC.

The V gene is TRBV5-1, the J gene TRBJ2-3; TRBD1 agrees at 8 bases. This CDR3 has 17 amino acids. Germline V gene lookup returns CDR1 SGHRS and CDR2 YFSETQ. The V segment lost 3 bases and the J segment 3 bases; nucleotides outside the gene matches: 12. The CDR3 sequence: CASSSFTAGGETDTQYF. The CDR3 region has the DNA TGCGCCAGCAGCTCCTTCACAGCAGGGGGCGAGACAGATACGCAGTATTTT.

The V call is TRBV6-5, the J call TRBJ2-3; 7 bases are a match to TRBD1. CDR1 is MNHEY and CDR2 is SVGAGI in the germline V gene. The CDR3 is made up of 14 amino acids. Trimming at V came to 2 bases and at J to 4 bases, leaving 3 bases not matched to a gene. For the CDR3, the DNA is TGTGCCAGCAGTTACGGCCAGGGGGCAGATACGCAGTATTTT. Protein product: CASSYGQGADTQYF.

The chain couples TRBV5-4 to TRBJ1-4, with D hard to call. CDR3 length: 16 amino acids. Germline V gene lookup returns CDR1 SGHNT and CDR2 YYREEE (reference sequence). Trimming pared 3 bases from V and 0 bases from J, leaving 12 bases between. CDR3 nucleotides: TGTGCCAGCAGCTCCCAGGCGACAACAACTAATGAAAAACTGTTTTTT. This encodes CASSSQATTTNEKLFF. Combining the CDR3 with reference TRBV5-4 and TRBJ1-4 gives the whole variable domain ETGVTQSPTHLIKTRGQQVTLRCSSQSGHNTVSWYQQALGQGPQFIFQYYREEENGRGNFPPRFSGLQFPNYSSELNVNALELDDSALYLCASSSQATTTNEKLFFGSGTQLSVL.

The rearrangement uses TRBV7-8 and TRBJ2-2, with D possibly being TRBD1 (8 bases). Germline V CDR1 and CDR2: SGHVS, FQNEAQ. The CDR3 is made up of 15 amino acids. Trimming pared 5 bases from V and 5 bases from J, leaving 15 bases between. This CDR3 is CASSPTGEGTGELFF. DNA for the CDR3: TGTGCCAGCAGCCCGACAGGGGAGGGGACCGGGGAGCTGTTTTTT.

The J gene is TRBJ2-3, the V gene TRBV5-4; D might be TRBD2 (5 bases). V gave up 0 bases and J gave up 4 bases, with 12 bases separating them. This CDR3 spans 15 amino acids. Per the germline V gene, CDR1 is SGHNT and CDR2 is YYREEE (reference sequence). The CDR3 reads CASSLVLGGADTQYF. CDR3 DNA sequence: TGTGCCAGCAGCTTGGTTCTAGGAGGTGCAGATACGCAGTATTTT.

The DNA of the CDR3 is TGTGCCAGTGCACTAGCGGGCCGCACCTACGAGCAGTACTTC. As protein: CASALAGRTYEQYF. The chain carries TRBV19 and TRBJ2-7; 9 bases are a match to TRBD2. V was clipped by 8 bases and J by 2 bases; unmatched bases: 7. Per the germline V gene, CDR1 is LNHDA and CDR2 is SQIVND (reference sequence). The CDR3 runs to 14 residues.

In its sample, this clone was seen a few times. The gene calls are TRBV28 and TRBJ2-7; D unresolved. The CDR3 length is 11 residues. Trimming took 7 bases from V and 3 from J, leaving 7 bases between them. Germline V gives CDR1 MDHEN, CDR2 SYDVKM. The DNA of the CDR3 is TGTGCCAGCACCGTAGACTACGAGCAGTACTTC. Encoded protein: CASTVDYEQYF.